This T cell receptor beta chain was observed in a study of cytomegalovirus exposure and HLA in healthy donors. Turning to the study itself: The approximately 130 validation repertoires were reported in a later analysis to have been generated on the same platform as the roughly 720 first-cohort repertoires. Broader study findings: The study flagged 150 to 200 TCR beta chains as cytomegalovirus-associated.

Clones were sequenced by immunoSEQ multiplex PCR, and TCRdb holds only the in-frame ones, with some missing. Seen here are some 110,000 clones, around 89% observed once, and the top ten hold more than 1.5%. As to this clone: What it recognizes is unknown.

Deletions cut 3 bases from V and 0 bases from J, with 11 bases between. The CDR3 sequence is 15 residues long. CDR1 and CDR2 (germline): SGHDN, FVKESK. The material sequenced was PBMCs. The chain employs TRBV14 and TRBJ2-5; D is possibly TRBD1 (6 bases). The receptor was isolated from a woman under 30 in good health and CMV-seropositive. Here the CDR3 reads CASSHRRGNQETQYF. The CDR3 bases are TGTGCCAGCAGCCATCGCAGGGGCAACCAAGAGACCCAGTACTTC. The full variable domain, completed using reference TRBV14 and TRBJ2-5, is EAGVTQFPSHSVIEKGQTVTLRCDPISGHDNLYWYRRVMGKEIKFLLHFVKESKQDESGMPNNRFLAERTGGTYSTLKVQPAELEDSGVYFCASSHRRGNQETQYFGPGTRLLVL.